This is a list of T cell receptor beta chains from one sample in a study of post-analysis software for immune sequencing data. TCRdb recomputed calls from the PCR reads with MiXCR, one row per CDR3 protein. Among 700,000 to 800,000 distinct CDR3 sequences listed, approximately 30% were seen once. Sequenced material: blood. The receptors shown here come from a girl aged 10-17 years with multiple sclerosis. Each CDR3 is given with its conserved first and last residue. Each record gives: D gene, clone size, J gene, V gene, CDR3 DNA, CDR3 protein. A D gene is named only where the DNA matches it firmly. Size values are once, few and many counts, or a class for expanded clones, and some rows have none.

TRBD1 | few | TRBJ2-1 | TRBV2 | TGTGCCAGCACCCGAGGGCAGGGGGCATCTAGCGATGAGCAGTTCTTC | CASTRGQGASSDEQFF
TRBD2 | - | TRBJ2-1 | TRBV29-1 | TGCAGCGTTTATCTAGGCGGGAGGGGCCATGAGCAGTTCTTC | CSVYLGGRGHEQFF
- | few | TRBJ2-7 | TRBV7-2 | TGTGCCAGCAGCCCGGGTTTTGGCGACTACGAGCAGTACTTC | CASSPGFGDYEQYF
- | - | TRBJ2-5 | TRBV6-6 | TGTGCCATAAAAACCTCCGGAGGGGGGGGGTCCCAAGAGACCCAGTACTTC | CAIKTSGGGGSQETQYF
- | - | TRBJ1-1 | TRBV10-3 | TGTGCCATCAGTGTGGCGGACACTGAAGCTTTCTTT | CAISVADTEAFF
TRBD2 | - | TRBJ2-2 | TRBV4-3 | TGCGCCAGCAGCCAAGCCCTCGGCGGGAGGTCCGGGGAGCTGTTTTTT | CASSQALGGRSGELFF
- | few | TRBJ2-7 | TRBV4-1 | TGCGCCAGCAGCCAAGAGGGCCTTCCCTACGAGCAGTACTTC | CASSQEGLPYEQYF
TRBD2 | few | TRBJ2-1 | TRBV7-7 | TGTGCTAGCAGCAAACAGAGCGGGGGCTTCGGTGAGCAGTTCTTC | CASSKQSGGFGEQFF
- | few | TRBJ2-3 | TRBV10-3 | TGTGCCATCAGTGATTGGGTTCCAGATACGCAGTATTTT | CAISDWVPDTQYF
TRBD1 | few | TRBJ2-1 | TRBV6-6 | TGTGCCAGCAGTTACTCTACGGGACAGGGGCAGTTCTTC | CASSYSTGQGQFF
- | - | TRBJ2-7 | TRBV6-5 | TGTGCCAGCAATTCCCGTTCCTTCTCCTACGAGCAGTACTTC | CASNSRSFSYEQYF
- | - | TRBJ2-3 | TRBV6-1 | TGTGCCAGCAGCGGCGTAGAACTTACAGATACGCAGTATTTT | CASSGVELTDTQYF
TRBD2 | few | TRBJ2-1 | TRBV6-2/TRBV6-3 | TGTGCCAGCAGGGTTTTAGCGGGCGACGTCTCCTACAATGAGCAGTTCTTC | CASRVLAGDVSYNEQFF
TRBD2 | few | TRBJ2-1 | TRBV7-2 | TGTGCCAGCAGGACGGGACTAGCGGGGGGGAGCTCCTACAATGAGCAGTTCTTC | CASRTGLAGGSSYNEQFF
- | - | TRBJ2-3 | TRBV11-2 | TGTGCCAGCAGGGGGGCGGCAGATACGCAGTATTTT | CASRGAADTQYF
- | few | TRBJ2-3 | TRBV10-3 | TGTGCCATCAACCCGGGCGGGGGCGCTAGCACAGATACGCAGTATTTT | CAINPGGGASTDTQYF
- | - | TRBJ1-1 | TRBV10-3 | TGTACCATCAGTGAAAATGTTGGGAACACTGAAGCTTTCTTT | CTISENVGNTEAFF
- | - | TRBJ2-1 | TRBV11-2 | TGTGCCAGCAGCCTGAGGGCAGGGGGGTCAAATGAGCAGTTCTTC | CASSLRAGGSNEQFF
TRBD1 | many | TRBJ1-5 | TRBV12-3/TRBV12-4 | TGTGCCAGCAGGCAGGACAGGGATTATAGCAATCAGCCCCAGCATTTT | CASRQDRDYSNQPQHF
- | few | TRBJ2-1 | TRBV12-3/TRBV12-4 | TGTGCCAGCAGTTTAGGTCGGCCATACAATGAGCAGTTCTTC | CASSLGRPYNEQFF
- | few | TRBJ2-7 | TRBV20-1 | TGCAGTGCTGAAACAGGTTTAGGGTCCTACGAGCAGTACTTC | CSAETGLGSYEQYF
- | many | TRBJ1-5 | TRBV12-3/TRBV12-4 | TGTGCCAGCAGTTTGGGAGATAGCAATCAGCCCCAGCATTTT | CASSLGDSNQPQHF
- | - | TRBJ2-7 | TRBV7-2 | TGTGCCAGCAGCTCACCCCCGGGACTGAGATCCTACGAGCAGTACTTC | CASSSPPGLRSYEQYF
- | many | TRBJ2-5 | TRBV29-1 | TGCAGCGTTGCTTTCGGGGTAACGGAGACCCAGTACTTC | CSVAFGVTETQYF
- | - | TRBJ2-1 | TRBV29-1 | TGCAGCGTAAGGGGACTGGCGAGCTCCTACAATGAGCAGTTCTTC | CSVRGLASSYNEQFF
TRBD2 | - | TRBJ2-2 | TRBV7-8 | TGTGCCAGCAGCTCCCAAGGACTAGCGGGAAAAATTACTAGGGTTATCCGGGAGCTGTTTTTT | CASSSQGLAGKITRVIRELFF
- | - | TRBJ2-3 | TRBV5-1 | TGCGCCAGCGGACAGCCTAGCACAGATACGCAGTATTTT | CASGQPSTDTQYF
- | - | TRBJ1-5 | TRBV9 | TGTGCCAGCAGCTCAGACGGGAGGGATCAGCCCCAGCATTTT | CASSSDGRDQPQHF
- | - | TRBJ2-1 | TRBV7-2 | TGTGCCAGCAGCTTAGCGGCACGAGGGAAAGACAATGAGCAGTTCTTC | CASSLAARGKDNEQFF
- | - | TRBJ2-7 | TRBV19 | TGTGCCAGTAGTAGTCAGACAGTTGGTAACCAGTACTTC | CASSSQTVGNQYF
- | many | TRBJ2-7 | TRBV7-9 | TGTGCCAGCAGCTTAGCCCCTGTCTACGAGCAGTACTTC | CASSLAPVYEQYF
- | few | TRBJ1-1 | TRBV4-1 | TGCGCCAGCAGCCAAGGGGGCGAAAGGGGCCTTACTACTGAAGCTTTCTTT | CASSQGGERGLTTEAFF